Presented here are 12 T cell receptor beta chains from one specimen sequenced in a study of T cell responses to AZD1222 COVID-19 vaccine. Clones were sequenced by immunoSEQ multiplex PCR, and TCRdb holds only the in-frame ones, with some missing. The table has 150,000 or so clones, 75% to 90% seen once. Source: peripheral blood, taken after recovery from COVID-19. These receptors came from an adult who had recovered from COVID-19.

The chain links TRBV12-3 or TRBV12-4 to TRBJ1-2; unclear D gene. Trimming took off 8 bases at V and 7 bases at J, with 11 bases between the two ends. The CDR3 has 11 residues. The CDR3 loop is CASGREAGYTF. The DNA for the CDR3 is TGTGCCAGCGGACGGGAGGCTGGCTACACCTTC.

This clone was found once. The chain carries TRBV4-2 and TRBJ2-1; D gene uncertain. CDR3 length: 11 amino acids. V shed 4 bases and J shed 9 bases, with 7 bases lying between them. Germline lookup yields CDR1 LGHNA and CDR2 YNFKEQ. CDR3: CASSRRSEQFF. Here the CDR3 DNA reads TGTGCCAGCAGCCGCCGAAGTGAGCAGTTCTTC.

This clone was counted only a few times. This chain joins TRBV9 and TRBJ1-2; maybe TRBD1 (5 bases). The V end was cut by 4 bases, the J end by 4 bases, with 14 bases between. Germline loops: CDR1 SGDLS, CDR2 YYNGEE. This CDR3 has 14 amino acids. The CDR3 sequence is CASSSGGFLYGYTF. The CDR3 nucleotides read TGTGCCAGCAGCTCCGGGGGATTTCTCTATGGCTACACCTTC.

The rearrangement uses TRBV28 and TRBJ1-6; 7 positions match TRBD1. After removal of 5 bases from V and 6 bases from J, the junction contained 10 bases not matched to a gene. The CDR3 is made up of 16 amino acids. Per germline, CDR1 MDHEN and CDR2 SYDVKM. The CDR3 here is CASSEEQGNFNSPLHF. Written as DNA, the CDR3 is TGTGCCAGCAGTGAGGAACAGGGGAATTTTAATTCACCCCTCCACTTT.

CDR3 sequence (DNA): TGTGCCAGCAGTCTGGTAGCCAAAAACATTCAGTACTTC. Amino acids: CASSLVAKNIQYF. The rearrangement uses TRBV28 and TRBJ2-4; D not certain. Germline V lookup: CDR1 MDHEN, CDR2 SYDVKM. The V end was cut by 5 bases, the J end by 0 bases, with 5 bases between. The CDR3 loop spans 13 amino acids.

J is TRBJ2-5 and V is TRBV4-3, with 8 bases that match TRBD1. The germline V gene has CDR1 LGHNA and CDR2 YSLEER. This CDR3 contains 16 residues. V was clipped by 0 bases and J by 5 bases; unmatched bases: 8. The DNA of the CDR3 is TGCGCCAGCAGCCAAGAGGCGAGGACAGGGTGGGAGACCCAGTACTTC. Its translation: CASSQEARTGWETQYF.

The chain combines TRBV5-1 with TRBJ2-6; 7 bases match TRBD2. Germline lookup yields CDR1 SGHRS and CDR2 YFSETQ. The length of the CDR3 is 18 residues. After removal of 1 base from V and 1 base from J, the junction contained 8 bases not matched to a gene. The CDR3 here is CASSLYGGVLSGANVLTF. The CDR3 DNA reads TGCGCCAGCAGCTTGTATGGGGGGGTTTTATCTGGGGCCAACGTCCTGACTTTC.

J is TRBJ1-3 and V is TRBV19; weak D call: TRBD1 (5 bases). The V gene lost 4 bases and the J gene lost 6 bases, with 19 bases spanning the gap. The CDR3 spans 16 residues. The germline V gene encodes CDR1 LNHDA and CDR2 SQIVND (reference sequence). In DNA form, the CDR3 reads TGTGCCAGTAGTAGGCCGGGACTCGGGCCGGCAAACACCATATATTTT. It is translated as CASSRPGLGPANTIYF.

The rearrangement joins TRBV2 to TRBJ1-1, with D uncertain. Germline V gene sequence: CDR1 SNHLY, CDR2 FYNNEI. V was cut by 2 bases and J by 4 bases, with 14 bases left in between. This CDR3 contains 15 residues. Here the CDR3 DNA reads TGTGCCAGCAGTGAAAATGGGCTTCCGGGCACTGAAGCTTTCTTT. Translation: CASSENGLPGTEAFF.

The chain links TRBV5-1 to TRBJ2-7; perhaps TRBD2 as D (5 bases). Trimming took off 6 bases at V and 2 bases at J, with 21 bases between the two ends. This CDR3 region has 16 residues. The germline V gene encodes CDR1 SGHRS and CDR2 YFSETQ. The CDR3 region has the DNA TGCGCCAGCACCCCAGCGGAAGCGAGTAGTACCTACGAGCAGTACTTC. Translated, it gives CASTPAEASSTYEQYF.

V gene TRBV9 combines with J gene TRBJ2-7; the D call may be TRBD1 or TRBD2 (5 bases each). The CDR3 extends over 14 amino acids. Germline CDR1 reads SGDLS; CDR2 reads YYNGEE. The V end was cut by 2 bases, the J end by 5 bases, with 14 bases between. In DNA, the CDR3 is TGTGCCAGCAGCGTCGAAGGGACCGCTCACGAGCAGTACTTC. Translating it yields CASSVEGTAHEQYF.

The rearrangement uses TRBV2 and TRBJ2-2; 8 bases match TRBD1. Germline V lookup: CDR1 SNHLY, CDR2 FYNNEI. The CDR3 contains 15 residues. The ends lost 3 bases at V and 3 bases at J; junction bases unmatched: 3. DNA for the CDR3: TGTGCCAGCAGTGAGAACAGGGGGGACACCGGGGAGCTGTTTTTT. Translated, it gives CASSENRGDTGELFF.